Listed below are T cell receptor beta chains from one sample, sequenced in a study of identical twins. Each CDR3 protein is one row after TCRdb ran MiXCR on the 5' RACE reads. The sample holds approximately 500,000 distinct CDR3 sequences; around 24% are singletons and the top ten take about 2.7%. This sample was also put to use in a study of T cells expressing NK-cell markers.

The sample taken for sequencing was CD4+ T cells sorted from blood. These receptor sequences come from a young woman in good health. Each CDR3 is given without its conserved first and last residue.

V,J,CDR3
TRBV18,TRBJ1-5,ASSSGQGAGNQPQH
TRBV7-9,TRBJ1-1,ASSSTTRHRVAEAF
TRBV10-3,TRBJ2-1,AIRPTNNEQF
TRBV14,TRBJ1-1,ASSHQQVNTEAF
TRBV6-1,TRBJ1-3,ASRPGGSGNTIY
TRBV7-2,TRBJ1-3,ASSFNRASGNTIY
TRBV6-6,TRBJ2-7,ASKLAGAGEQY
TRBV15,TRBJ2-1,ATSSVLGLAGGPTFYNEQF
TRBV7-2,TRBJ1-1,ASRREPGNTEAF
TRBV5-1,TRBJ2-5,ASRNGGGRETQY
TRBV3-1,TRBJ2-5,ASSQGGETQY
TRBV7-8,TRBJ2-7,ASSSLQQEGLQY
TRBV6-5,TRBJ2-7,ASSFGRTEQY
TRBV2,TRBJ2-3,ASSEEVNTQY
TRBV28,TRBJ2-1,ASSSPGKVYNEQF
TRBV6-5,TRBJ2-1,ASRTGVGEQF
TRBV29-1,TRBJ2-2,SVIGGGQPNTGELF
TRBV20-1,TRBJ1-2,SASQGNGYT
TRBV19,TRBJ1-5,ASTPGNQPQH
TRBV12-3/TRBV12-4,TRBJ2-2,ASSLRVGRLAGGTGELF
TRBV7-8,TRBJ2-7,ASSLERRSSYEQY
TRBV10-3,TRBJ1-5,ATLAASNQPQH
TRBV20-1,TRBJ2-3,SAKTSGSDRDTQY
TRBV20-1,TRBJ2-1,SAPGTTSGDNEQF
TRBV29-1,TRBJ1-1,SVEGPVVTEAF
TRBV6-2/TRBV6-3,TRBJ2-3,ASSYAPSGSQY
TRBV14,TRBJ2-3,ASSSGRLALADTQY
TRBV6-1,TRBJ2-3,ASSEIAGFTDTQY
TRBV10-3,TRBJ2-3,ATFPGLAGADTQY
TRBV27,TRBJ2-5,ASSLNPPRLAGKETQY
TRBV7-9,TRBJ2-1,ASSGLYNEQF
TRBV12-3/TRBV12-4,TRBJ1-1,ASRQGVNTEAF
TRBV6-1,TRBJ1-1,ASSEFRDVGAF
TRBV12-5,TRBJ1-2,ASANSRNRGHIGVANYGYT
TRBV29-1,TRBJ2-5,SPGSRETQY
TRBV20-1,TRBJ1-3,SASGGASGNTIY
TRBV7-2,TRBJ1-2,ASSLSGQPLGGYT
TRBV28,TRBJ1-1,ASSFFSYLRGATEAF
TRBV4-3,TRBJ2-1,ASSQVFDLAGGNEQF
TRBV5-1,TRBJ1-1,ASSLAADTEAF
TRBV4-3,TRBJ2-3,ASSRDREIDTQY
TRBV12-3/TRBV12-4,TRBJ1-1,ASSLGAGAF
TRBV10-3,TRBJ2-7,AISEGLSAAAYEQY
TRBV20-1,TRBJ2-3,SARDGRLAEDTQY
TRBV20-1,TRBJ2-7,SASVGGTYEQY
TRBV25-1,TRBJ2-7,ASSDSRDLPYEQY
TRBV5-6,TRBJ2-7,ASSFLNFEQY
TRBV12-3/TRBV12-4,TRBJ2-1,ASSLTRTGRCF
TRBV10-3,TRBJ2-6,ATQWARGPRSGANVLT
TRBV10-3,TRBJ1-2,AISESGTGLYHYGYT
TRBV7-9,TRBJ2-3,ASSLASGRGGTQY
TRBV6-1,TRBJ2-5,ASRARTSGRVETQY
TRBV12-3/TRBV12-4,TRBJ1-3,ASSGTDWGNTIY
TRBV7-8,TRBJ2-1,ASSLARAREVEQF
TRBV12-3/TRBV12-4,TRBJ1-2,ASSLGAVYGYT
TRBV20-1,TRBJ2-3,SATSGTSRPDTRY
TRBV11-2,TRBJ1-1,ASSSTPEGEAF
TRBV12-3/TRBV12-4,TRBJ2-2,ASKINTGELF
TRBV24-1,TRBJ2-1,ATSDSDNRENEQF